The present T cell receptor beta chain was sequenced within a study of identical twins (dated by TCRdb to the mid-2010s). In the study overall: TCR alpha and beta repertoires from monozygotic twins, unrelated adults of various ages and cord blood were deep-sequenced to test whether fetal clonotypes persist. To rule out contamination, the twin experiments were replicated at different times with different library preparation protocols.

Notes on this clonotype: Its antigen target is currently unknown. The input lacks base qualities; no much larger clone sits a single base away.

General findings and caveats noted by the study authors: Compared with coincidental sharing between unrelated individuals, out-of-frame TCR alpha sequences shared between twins showed an excess of sequences with low generation probability. In monozygotic twins, recombination models systematically underestimated out-of-frame TCR alpha sharing, but the models matched the sharing seen between unrelated individuals. Invariant T cells such as MAIT and iNKT could partly confound zero-insertion analyses, though diverse VJ usage argued against this for most clonotypes. Conclusions relied on cross-sectional statistical analysis, since the same donors could not be followed over many years. Abundant cord blood beta clonotypes had fewer insertions, young adult naive repertoires showed a similar but weaker trend, and memory repertoires showed no such trend. In beta out-of-frame sequences, excess twin sharing was weaker, because having fewer shared sequences lowered the signal-to-noise ratio.

The library was made by 5' RACE. Sequencing took place on an Illumina HiSeq 2000. Template switching added a universal primer binding site, and the final cDNA carried a unique molecular identifier that allowed TCR cDNA molecules to be counted accurately. Specific primers in the conserved constant-segment region were used to synthesize first-strand cDNA for the TCR alpha and beta chains. Each cDNA library was double barcoded, with a SMART-Mk sample barcode plus Illumina barcodes, to control for contamination. Two successive PCR steps introduced TruSeq adapter sequences along with Illumina sample barcodes. The TCR alpha and beta cDNA libraries were sequenced on the Illumina HiSeq platform using custom primers. The authors processed their data as follows. MiGEC processed the raw reads to extract unique molecular identifiers, while MiXCR was used to determine the CDR3 positions. Recombination models were inferred per individual with the repgenHMM and IGoR tools using an EM algorithm. Shared clonotype analysis was performed with the tcR package in R, normalizing sharing by the product of cloneset sizes. To study raw recombination without the effects of thymic and clonal selection, out-of-frame nonproductive sequences were analyzed. TCRdb reworked the public reads: Q25 trimming with fastp, MiXCR clone assembly, productive beta chains retained. Identical CDR3 proteins give one entry, which carries the most common genes and DNA. TCRdb, rather than the study authors, made the V and J calls. For this sample there are around 340,000 distinct CDR3 sequences; approximately 9.1% appear just once. Under 10% of the sample is held by the ten biggest clonotypes.

Only healthy Caucasian donors were included. Three unrelated non-twin adults were additionally sequenced: a male aged 18 to 30, a male aged 50 to 60 and a female aged 50 to 60. Miltenyi CD45RO+ enrichment and human naive T-cell isolation kits were used to isolate memory (CD45RO+) and naive T cells from PBMC. The sample comprised naive T cells sorted from blood. Interpreted using the paper, the cell subset or site label stands for: cells isolated with a human naive T-cell isolation kit. The TCR sequence derives from a woman in her 50s in good health.

The DNA sequence is TGTGCCTGGAGGCATAACCTTCAGAGAGAGACCCAGTACTTC. Its product reads: CAWRHNLQRETQYF. The chain joins TRBV30 to TRBJ2-5; the D gene assignment is ambiguous. Deletion took 3 bases off V and 4 bases off J, with a span of 15 bases between the germline ends. The CDR3 has 14 amino acids, counting the end cysteine and phenylalanine. Of the read, only the CDR3 DNA is kept; its 42 bases are in frame from base 1. From a lookup of the germline V gene (reference sequence), CDR1 and CDR2 are GTSNPN and SVGIG.